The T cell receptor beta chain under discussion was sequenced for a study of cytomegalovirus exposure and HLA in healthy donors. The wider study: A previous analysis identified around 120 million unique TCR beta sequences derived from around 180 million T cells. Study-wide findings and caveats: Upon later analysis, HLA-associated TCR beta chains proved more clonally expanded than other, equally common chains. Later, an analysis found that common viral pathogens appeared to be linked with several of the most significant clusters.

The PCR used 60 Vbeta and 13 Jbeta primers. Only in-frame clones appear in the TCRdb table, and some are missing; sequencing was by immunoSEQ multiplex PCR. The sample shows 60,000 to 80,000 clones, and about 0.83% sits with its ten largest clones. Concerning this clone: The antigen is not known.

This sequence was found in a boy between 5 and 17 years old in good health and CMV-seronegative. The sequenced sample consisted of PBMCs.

The CDR3 DNA follows: TGTGCCAGCCAAGGACAGGGGTCTAACTATGGCTACACCTTC. This translates into CASQGQGSNYGYTF. This rearrangement joins TRBV18 to TRBJ1-2; TRBD1 matches 9 bases. With V trimmed by 8 bases and J by 0 bases, 4 bases remained unmatched. Germline V gene lookup returns CDR1 KGHSH and CDR2 LQKENI. The CDR3 spans 14 residues.